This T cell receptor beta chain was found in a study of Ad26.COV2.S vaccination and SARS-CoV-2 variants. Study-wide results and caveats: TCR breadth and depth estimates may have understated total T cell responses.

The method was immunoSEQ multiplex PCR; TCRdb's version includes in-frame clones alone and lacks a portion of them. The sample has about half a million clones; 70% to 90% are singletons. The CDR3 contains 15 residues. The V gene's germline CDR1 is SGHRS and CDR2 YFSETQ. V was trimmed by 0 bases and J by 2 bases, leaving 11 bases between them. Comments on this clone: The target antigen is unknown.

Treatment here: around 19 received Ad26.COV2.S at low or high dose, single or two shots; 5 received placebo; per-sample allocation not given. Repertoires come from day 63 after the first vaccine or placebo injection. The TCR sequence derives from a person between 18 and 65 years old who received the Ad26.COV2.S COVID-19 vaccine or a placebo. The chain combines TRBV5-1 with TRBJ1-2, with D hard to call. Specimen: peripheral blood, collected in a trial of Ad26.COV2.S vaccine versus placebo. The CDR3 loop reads CASSLGPLINYGYTF. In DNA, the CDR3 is TGCGCCAGCAGCTTGGGGCCCTTAATAAACTATGGCTACACCTTC.